The subject of this entry is one TCR beta chain. Its antigen is currently not known. The record has no base qualities; no much larger clone is one base away. Reading from cysteine to phenylalanine, the CDR3 counts 16 amino acids. Only CDR3 DNA is held: 48 bases, read in frame from base 1. The germline V gene gives CDR1 as MGHRA and CDR2 as YSYEKL. V and J are truncated by 0 bases and 4 bases respectively, leaving an intervening sequence of 15 bases. Library preparation employed 5' RACE. The data were produced on an Illumina HiSeq 2500. A second roughly 6 to 12 cycle PCR used a sample-barcoded 5' primer and a J-beta primer mix. A unique molecular identifier was introduced onto each TCR beta cDNA molecule by a template-switch 5' adaptor carrying 12 random nucleotides. Each sample yielded at least 3 million CDR3-containing paired-end reads. All of the RNA was converted into first-strand cDNA using the Mint cDNA synthesis kit, with a TRBC-specific oligonucleotide serving as the primer. Following uracil-DNA glycosylase treatment, all cDNA underwent a first 18-cycle PCR with the universal primers M1SS and BC2_uni_R. In the paper's pipeline: Normalization of each sample was performed by random selection of 1 million high-quality reads, each carrying a distinct molecular identifier. Instead of being binned into consensus sequences, reads that shared molecular identifiers were thrown out. CDR3 identification, clonotype clustering and error correction used MiTCR with a Q25 quality threshold and the strictest error-elimination algorithm. Lower-bound total TCR beta diversity was estimated with a nonparametric unseen species model using Euler transformation. TCRdb passed the public sequencing reads through fastp at Q25 and MiXCR, retaining productive beta sequences. Every entry covers one CDR3 protein and lists the most common genes and DNA from its rows. TCRdb, not the authors, supplied the V and J calls. For this sample there are some 370,000 distinct CDR3 sequences; about 55% appear just once. Roughly 51% of the sample goes to the ten largest clones.

This entry belongs to a study of blood T cells in healthy people across ages (dated by TCRdb to between 2014 and 2017). For the wider study: Template switching captured roughly one uniquely barcoded TCR beta cDNA molecule per two T cells in model experiments. Four age groups were formed from the donors: young (average about 15 years), middle-aged (around 39), aged (62) and long-lived (roughly 81). Using the same blood draw, the study looked at two additional independent replicas of 1 million unique cDNA reads for two donors, one aged 18 to 29 and the other aged 80 or older. Using deep sequencing normalized with unique cDNA molecular identifiers, the study measured how TCR beta repertoire diversity changes with age. To avoid experimental bias, donors of different ages were distributed randomly across sequencing lanes.

Systemically healthy Caucasian individuals from Russia, some 40 in total and aged roughly 6 to 95 years, were included as donors. About 10 milliliters of peripheral blood were drawn from each donor into EDTA-treated Vacutainer tubes. Ficoll-Paque density-gradient centrifugation was used to isolate PBMCs, with at least 6.5 million per sample. Trizol reagent was used to extract total RNA from PBMCs, with at least 6 micrograms per sample. For every donor, an aliquot of PBMCs went through flow cytometry to measure the percentages of naive CD45RAhigh/CD27high T cells. Findings and caveats that apply to the study as a whole: As age increased, observed TCR beta diversity per million T cells dropped in a roughly linear way, and a significant reduction was already evident by age 40. The percentage of naive T cells measured by flow cytometry correlated strongly with observed TCR beta diversity. Because donor CMV infection status was unknown, age-related changes in expanded clonotypes were potentially confounded. Estimates of total diversity based on one million sequenced T cells were considered lower bounds and underestimates. Compared with the aged group, the long-lived group had more naive CD4+ T cells, fewer expanded clones and increased TCR diversity, a pattern suggesting age selection. Since profiling was done on bulk unsorted PBMCs, naive and antigen-experienced compartments could not be conclusively compared.

The V and J segments used are TRBV4-1 and TRBJ1-2, with the D segment identity uncertain. Sequencing was carried out using blood. This TCR came from a man aged 60 to 69 in good health. The CDR3 protein: CASSQDLTVRTYGYTF. The bases read TGCGCCAGCAGCCAAGATTTAACCGTAAGGACCTATGGCTACACCTTC.